This entry lists 15 T cell receptor beta chains sequenced from one sample in a study of cytomegalovirus exposure and HLA in healthy donors. 13 Jbeta primers and 60 Vbeta primers were used for the PCR. Repertoires were generated with immunoSEQ multiplex PCR, while TCRdb's copy carries only in-frame clones and drops some. The sample contains roughly 120,000 clones, over 8.5% of which appear only once. Sequencing was performed on PBMCs. These receptors came from a woman between 40 and 55 years old in good health and CMV-seropositive.

In its sample, this clone was seen a few times. The DNA for the CDR3 is TGTGCCAGCAGTTCCTCTCCTAGCGGGGGGGCCAATGAGCAGTTCTTC. Encoded protein: CASSSSPSGGANEQFF. The V and J genes are TRBV6-5 and TRBJ2-1; the match to TRBD2 covers 12 bases. CDR1 and CDR2 (germline): MNHEY, SVGAGI. V shed 4 bases and J 6 bases; nucleotides not matched to a gene: 7. CDR3 length: 16 residues.

This clone came up a few times. Other DNA sequences from this sample encode an identical CDR3 as well. V and J are TRBV2 and TRBJ1-5, with 7 nucleotides matching TRBD1. Germline CDR1 is SNHLY and CDR2 is FYNNEI. There are 15 residues in the CDR3. With V trimmed by 6 bases and J by 5 bases, 10 bases remained unmatched. CDR3 amino acids: CASSPRQGWYQPQHF. In DNA form, the CDR3 reads TGTGCCAGCAGCCCCAGACAGGGATGGTATCAGCCCCAGCATTTT.

This clone has only one observation. This CDR3 reads CASRGQDLLSGYTF. The CDR3, as DNA: TGTGCCAGCAGGGGACAGGATCTCCTCTCTGGCTACACCTTC. The chain couples TRBV28 to TRBJ1-2; the match to TRBD1 covers 8 bases. This CDR3 contains 14 residues. V trimming: 6 bases; J trimming: 7 bases; junction bases outside the gene matches: 10. CDR1 and CDR2 from the germline V gene are MDHEN and SYDVKM.

The V call is TRBV6-1, the J call TRBJ2-7; D call uncertain. This CDR3 is 13 amino acids long. Trimming left V 4 bases short and J 2 bases short, with 9 bases between. Germline CDR1 reads MNHNS; CDR2 reads SASEGT. CDR3 bases: TGTGCCAGCAGTGTCGCGCAGGCCTACGAGCAGTACTTC. This gives the protein CASSVAQAYEQYF.

The chain combines TRBV4-1 with TRBJ1-3, with 8 bases lining up with TRBD1. This CDR3 has 18 amino acids. After removal of 0 bases from V and 5 bases from J, the junction contained 12 bases not matched to a gene. Germline CDR1 and CDR2: MGHRA and YSYEKL. The CDR3, as DNA: TGCGCCAGCAGCCAAGAGAGCTCGGGACAGGCTACCCGAAACACCATATATTTT. This translates into CASSQESSGQATRNTIYF.

This rearrangement joins TRBV19 to TRBJ2-3; 11 bases line up with TRBD1. Trimming took 6 bases from V and 9 from J; bases not matched to a gene: 8. CDR1 is LNHDA, CDR2 SQIVND, per germline (reference sequence). This CDR3 is built from 14 residues. As DNA, the CDR3 is TGTGCCAGTAGGGGGACAGGGGGGTCACAGACGCAGTATTTT. Protein sequence: CASRGTGGSQTQYF.

This clone was seen more than once but under ten times. The rearrangement joins TRBV7-9 to TRBJ1-1; the match to TRBD1 covers 12 bases. Trimming at V came to 1 base and at J to 3 bases, leaving 6 bases not matched to a gene. This CDR3 is built from 17 residues. CDR1 is SEHNR, CDR2 FQNEAQ, per germline (reference sequence). The CDR3 sequence is CASSLVGTGGVDTEAFF. CDR3 nucleotide sequence: TGTGCCAGCAGCTTAGTGGGGACAGGGGGCGTGGACACTGAAGCTTTCTTT.

The table lists this clone with a few counts. V and J are TRBV9 and TRBJ1-2, with 9 bases identical to TRBD1. Germline loops: CDR1 SGDLS, CDR2 YYNGEE. CDR3 length equals 14 residues. Trimming at V came to 0 bases and at J to 8 bases, leaving 5 bases not matched to a gene. CDR3 in amino acids: CASSVGTGVGGYTF. The CDR3 bases are TGTGCCAGCAGCGTAGGGACAGGGGTGGGAGGCTACACCTTC.

The J gene is TRBJ2-1, the V gene TRBV7-2; possible D gene TRBD1, 6 bases. CDR3 length: 13 amino acids. Germline CDR1 SGHTA, CDR2 FQGNSA. The V gene lost 5 bases and the J gene lost 5 bases, with 10 bases spanning the gap. DNA of the CDR3: TGTGCCAGCAGCAGGACAGCCAACAATGAGCAGTTCTTC. Translating gives CASSRTANNEQFF.

V usage is TRBV29-1 and J usage is TRBJ2-2, with D unresolved. V was shortened by 4 bases and J by 4 bases, with 7 bases between the two germline ends. The CDR3 covers 12 residues. Germline V gene lookup returns CDR1 SQVTM and CDR2 ANQGSEA. The CDR3 loop is CSVVLSTGELFF. CDR3 sequence (DNA): TGCAGCGTTGTTTTATCCACCGGGGAGCTGTTTTTT.

V and J are TRBV27 and TRBJ1-3; unclear D gene. This CDR3 spans 15 amino acids. Deletions cut 3 bases from V and 0 bases from J, with 9 bases between. The germline CDR1 and CDR2 sequences are MNHEY and SMNVEV (reference sequence). The CDR3 DNA sequence: TGTGCCAGCAGTTTCTCTTACAGCTCTGGAAACACCATATATTTT. Protein: CASSFSYSSGNTIYF.

The chain recombines TRBV2 with TRBJ2-3; TRBD2 matches at 13 bases. Trimming took 0 bases from V and 1 from J; bases not matched to a gene: 4. From germline, CDR1 is SNHLY and CDR2 FYNNEI. This CDR3 contains 18 residues. CDR3 nucleotide sequence: TGTGCCAGCAGTGAAGCGCGCGGACTAGCGGGGGGCACAGATACGCAGTATTTT. It codes for CASSEARGLAGGTDTQYF.

The genes are TRBV5-1 and TRBJ1-1; 8 bases fit TRBD1. Unmatched junction bases numbered 1, after V lost 0 bases and J lost 3 bases. CDR3 size: 14 residues. In germline, CDR1 is SGHRS, CDR2 YFSETQ. This CDR3 reads CASSLEDRDTEAFF. In DNA form, the CDR3 reads TGCGCCAGCAGCTTGGAGGACAGGGACACTGAAGCTTTCTTT.

CDR3 in DNA: TGTGCCAGCAGCCCCACGAGGCTTACCTACGAGCAGTACTTC. It is translated as CASSPTRLTYEQYF. The V gene is TRBV7-8, the J gene TRBJ2-7; no definite D call. V lost 5 bases and J lost 2, with 13 bases in between. CDR1 is SGHVS, CDR2 FQNEAQ, per germline. This CDR3 spans 14 amino acids.

The chain is built from TRBV6-1 and TRBJ2-7, with 13 bases identical to TRBD2. There are 15 residues in the CDR3. J gave up 4 bases and V 6 bases, and 6 bases lay outside the gene matches. CDR1 is MNHNS and CDR2 is SASEGT in the germline V gene. This CDR3 reads CASSGSTSGGYEQYF. The CDR3 DNA reads as TGTGCCAGCAGCGGATCGACTAGCGGGGGGTACGAGCAGTACTTC.